One sample yielded the 27 T cell receptor beta chains listed below, sequenced in a study of CD4+ T cells in melanoma. Clones were read by immunoSEQ multiplex PCR, and TCRdb kept only the in-frame ones, dropping some. The sample lists 10,000 to 12,000 clones, approximately 72% seen once, with about 8.9% in the top ten. The material sequenced was cells from a culture (not recorded whether cultured in vitro). The receptors derive from a human donor with melanoma.

The chain combines TRBV11-2 with TRBJ2-2, with D unresolved. Trimming removed 7 bases from V and 4 bases from J, with 16 bases in between. CDR3 size: 15 residues. Germline V CDR1 and CDR2: SGHAT, FQNNGV. The CDR3 spells CASTQRPSSTGELFF. Written as DNA, the CDR3 is TGTGCCAGCACCCAGCGACCTAGTTCCACCGGGGAGCTGTTTTTT. Full variable domain (outside the CDR3, taken from reference TRBV11-2 and TRBJ2-2): EAGVAQSPRYKIIEKRQSVAFWCNPISGHATLYWYQQILGQGPKLLIQFQNNGVVDDSQLPKDRFSAERLKGVDSTLKIQPAKLEDSAVYLCASTQRPSSTGELFFGEGSRLTVL.

This sequence joins TRBV5-1 and TRBJ1-2; 8 bases are a match to TRBD1. The V gene's germline CDR1 is SGHRS and CDR2 YFSETQ. With V trimmed by 3 bases and J by 6 bases, 13 bases remained unmatched. The CDR3 spans 16 residues. Here the CDR3 DNA reads TGCGCCAGCAGCTCGAGACAGGGGTCGCGGGTGGATGGCTACACCTTC. It translates to CASSSRQGSRVDGYTF.

V is TRBV7-3 and J is TRBJ2-1; the match to TRBD2 covers 8 bases. CDR3 length: 15 amino acids. Germline V CDR1 and CDR2: SGHTA, FQGTGA. V dropped 2 bases and J dropped 7; count of bases not matched to a gene: 7. CDR3 bases: TGTGCCAGCAGCTTAGCGCTAGCGGGTGTAAATGAGCAGTTCTTC. Encoded protein: CASSLALAGVNEQFF.

This clone came up a few times. In nucleotides, the CDR3 is TGTGCCAGCAGGGCCCTAGCGGGGGTAGGCAATGAGCAGTTCTTC. It yields the protein CASRALAGVGNEQFF. The V gene is TRBV2, the J gene TRBJ2-1; 10 bases fit TRBD2. Germline V lookup: CDR1 SNHLY, CDR2 FYNNEI. There are 15 residues in the CDR3. After removal of 6 bases from V and 6 bases from J, the junction contained 8 bases not matched to a gene.

This clone was seen only a few times. CDR3 region: CASSLSGWGAAQPQHF. The CDR3 coding sequence is TGTGCCAGCAGTTTATCTGGATGGGGGGCGGCTCAGCCCCAGCATTTT. The rearrangement links TRBV27 to TRBJ1-5; possible D gene TRBD1, 6 bases. The CDR3 has 16 amino acids. V was cut by 0 bases and J by 6 bases, with 15 bases left in between. Germline-derived CDR1 and CDR2 are MNHEY and SMNVEV (reference sequence).

V usage is TRBV29-1 and J usage is TRBJ1-2, with 7 positions matching TRBD1. V dropped 6 bases and J dropped 4; count of bases not matched to a gene: 8. Looked up from germline, CDR1 is SQVTM and CDR2 is ANQGSEA. This CDR3 has 13 amino acids. CDR3 nucleotides: TGCAGCGTGGGCGGGACAGCCTTCTATGGCTACACCTTC. This codes for CSVGGTAFYGYTF.

This clone was counted a few times. V and J are TRBV10-3 and TRBJ2-5; 8 bases fit TRBD1. V lost 5 bases, J lost 4 bases, and 3 bases stayed unmatched. The CDR3 loop spans 13 amino acids. In germline, CDR1 is ENHRY, CDR2 SYGVKD. This CDR3 reads CAISRTGTETQYF. The CDR3 coding sequence is TGTGCCATCAGTCGGACAGGGACAGAGACCCAGTACTTC.

This chain uses TRBV5-4 with TRBJ1-2; D may be TRBD1 (6 bases). Germline assignment: CDR1 SGHNT and CDR2 YYREEE (reference sequence). CDR3 length equals 12 residues. Between the trimmed V and J ends, which lost 9 bases and 6 bases, there was a span of 15 bases. CDR3 protein: CATQDRSHGYTF. In DNA form, the CDR3 reads TGTGCCACCCAGGACAGAAGTCATGGCTACACCTTC. Variable domain in full (rest from reference TRBV5-4 and TRBJ1-2): ETGVTQSPTHLIKTRGQQVTLRCSSQSGHNTVSWYQQALGQGPQFIFQYYREEENGRGNFPPRFSGLQFPNYSSELNVNALELDDSALYLCATQDRSHGYTFGSGTRLTVV.

The DNA for the CDR3 is TGTGCCAGCAGCTGGAGGGGGGCTAACACCGGGGAGCTGTTTTTT. It translates to CASSWRGANTGELFF. J is TRBJ2-2 and V is TRBV11-2, with D possibly called TRBD1 or TRBD2 (6 bases each). The CDR3 has 15 amino acids. The V and J ends lost 4 bases and 2 bases respectively, with 11 bases between them. Germline values: CDR1 SGHAT, CDR2 FQNNGV. The complete variable domain, with remaining parts taken from reference TRBV11-2 and TRBJ2-2, reads EAGVAQSPRYKIIEKRQSVAFWCNPISGHATLYWYQQILGQGPKLLIQFQNNGVVDDSQLPKDRFSAERLKGVDSTLKIQPAKLEDSAVYLCASSWRGANTGELFFGEGSRLTVL.

The gene calls are TRBV11-3 and TRBJ2-1; 12 bases line up with TRBD1. Germline V gene sequence: CDR1 SGHNT, CDR2 YENEEA. Unmatched junction bases numbered 7, after V lost 4 bases and J lost 9 bases. The CDR3 sequence is 15 residues long. CDR3 amino acids: CASSSGGQGAVEQFF. DNA for the CDR3: TGTGCCAGCAGCTCAGGGGGACAGGGGGCGGTTGAGCAGTTCTTC.

V usage is TRBV5-6 and J usage is TRBJ1-1, with TRBD1 identical over 9 bases. Germline values: CDR1 SGHDT, CDR2 YYEEEE. CDR3 length equals 14 residues. The V segment lost 6 bases and the J segment 3 bases; nucleotides outside the gene matches: 6. CDR3 region: CASIPRDRDTEAFF. CDR3 in DNA: TGTGCCAGCATCCCGCGGGACAGGGACACTGAAGCTTTCTTT.

This chain uses TRBV6-1 with TRBJ2-1, with a tentative D call TRBD1 (6 bases). V dropped 1 base and J dropped 0 bases, with 10 bases sitting between them. CDR3 length: 16 amino acids. Germline CDR1 and CDR2: MNHNS and SASEGT. In DNA, the CDR3 is TGTGCCAGCAGTGAAGGAACAGGGTCCTCCTACAATGAGCAGTTCTTC. Translating gives CASSEGTGSSYNEQFF.

The J gene is TRBJ1-1, the V gene TRBV5-1; D ambiguous. Germline V lookup: CDR1 SGHRS, CDR2 YFSETQ. The V end lost 2 bases, the J end lost 0 bases, and 11 bases lay between the germline ends. There are 15 residues in the CDR3. CDR3 residues: CASSFGRNLNTEAFF. CDR3 sequence (DNA): TGCGCCAGCAGCTTCGGTCGGAACTTGAACACTGAAGCTTTCTTT. The variable domain in full, completed from reference TRBV5-1 and TRBJ1-1, reads KAGVTQTPRYLIKTRGQQVTLSCSPISGHRSVSWYQQTPGQGLQFLFEYFSETQRNKGNFPGRFSGRQFSNSRSEMNVSTLELGDSALYLCASSFGRNLNTEAFFGQGTRLTVV.

This sequence joins TRBV6-5 and TRBJ1-1; TRBD1 is a possible D gene (6 bases). Looked up from germline, CDR1 is MNHEY and CDR2 is SVGAGI. V lost 2 bases and J lost 5, with 9 bases in between. The CDR3 covers 13 residues. CDR3 sequence reads: CASSYGRGTEAFF. In nucleotides, the CDR3 is TGTGCCAGCAGTTACGGGAGGGGGACTGAAGCTTTCTTT.

The chain employs TRBV18 and TRBJ2-7, with TRBD2 matching 8 bases. V shed 6 bases and J 6 bases; nucleotides not matched to a gene: 4. The CDR3 contains 12 residues. Per the germline V gene, CDR1 is KGHSH and CDR2 is LQKENI. CDR3 DNA: TGTGCCAGCTCCCGGGGGGGGTCCGAGCAGTACTTC. Its protein is CASSRGGSEQYF.

V and J are TRBV6-6 and TRBJ1-6, with a possible D match to TRBD1 (5 bases). V was clipped by 2 bases and J by 11 bases, with 7 bases between them. Per germline, CDR1 MNHNY and CDR2 SVGAGI (reference sequence). The CDR3 is made up of 12 amino acids. CDR3 loop: CASSYGGAPLHF. The CDR3 bases are TGTGCCAGCAGTTACGGGGGGGCACCCCTCCACTTT.

The table lists this clone with a count of one. J is TRBJ1-5 and V is TRBV7-3; no definite D call. Germline assignment: CDR1 SGHTA and CDR2 FQGTGA. V lost 2 bases to trimming and J lost 7 bases, with 6 bases between them. The CDR3 covers 12 residues. CDR3 sequence reads: CASSLAGQPQHF. The DNA for the CDR3 is TGTGCCAGCAGCTTAGCAGGACAGCCCCAGCATTTT.

This chain links TRBV5-6 with TRBJ2-5; D call uncertain. From germline, CDR1 is SGHDT and CDR2 YYEEEE. The CDR3 covers 16 residues. The V end lost 0 bases, the J end lost 5 bases, and 17 bases lay between the germline ends. CDR3 in DNA: TGTGCCAGCAGCTTGGTTCTAGGCACCCCTGGGGAGACCCAGTACTTC. This gives the protein CASSLVLGTPGETQYF.

In this sample, this clone turned up a few times. The V call is TRBV5-1, the J call TRBJ2-7; the D gene is possibly TRBD2 (5 bases). The CDR3 contains 14 residues. Germline V lookup: CDR1 SGHRS, CDR2 YFSETQ. With 1 base removed from V and 5 bases from J, the gap between germline ends came to 13 bases. The CDR3 is CASSLQNSEDEQYF. CDR3 bases: TGCGCCAGCAGCTTGCAAAATAGCGAGGACGAGCAGTACTTC.

This clone was observed a few times. This chain connects TRBV14 to TRBJ1-1; D is ambiguous. V was pared by 0 bases and J by 8 bases, with 13 bases between. Germline V CDR1 and CDR2: SGHDN, FVKESK. The CDR3 spans 14 residues. The CDR3 DNA reads TGTGCCAGCAGCCAAGATTATCGTTTACACGAAGCTTTCTTT. Its protein product is CASSQDYRLHEAFF.

This clone was observed a few times. J is TRBJ2-3 and V is TRBV30; TRBD2 matches at 10 bases. The CDR3 spans 15 residues. V shed 5 bases, J shed 1 base, and the junction held 6 bases outside the gene matches. Germline CDR1 is GTSNPN and CDR2 is SVGIG (reference sequence). The CDR3 DNA follows: TGTGCCTGGGACCACGGGACTAGCGGCACAGATACGCAGTATTTT. Encoded protein: CAWDHGTSGTDTQYF.

The V and J genes are TRBV6-5 and TRBJ1-2; no definite D call. Trimming cost V 6 bases and J 0 bases, with 11 bases left between them. Germline loops: CDR1 MNHEY, CDR2 SVGAGI. CDR3 length equals 14 residues. The CDR3 region is CASRSAGANYGYTF. The CDR3 DNA follows: TGTGCCAGCAGGTCGGCCGGAGCTAACTATGGCTACACCTTC.

V gene TRBV19 combines with J gene TRBJ2-7; D is possibly TRBD1 or TRBD2 (5 bases each). Germline V gene sequence: CDR1 LNHDA, CDR2 SQIVND (reference sequence). V shed 3 bases and J shed 3 bases, with 21 bases lying between them. CDR3 length: 17 residues. This CDR3 is CASSMLSPGTTDYEQYF. The CDR3 DNA is TGTGCCAGTAGTATGCTCAGCCCCGGGACCACAGACTACGAGCAGTACTTC.

This clone showed up just a few times. The V and J genes are TRBV11-2 and TRBJ1-1; a weak D match, TRBD1 (5 bases). The germline CDR1 and CDR2 sequences are SGHAT and FQNNGV. The CDR3 contains 16 residues. Trimming removed 0 bases from V and 0 bases from J, with 11 bases in between. The CDR3 sequence is CASSLERNRMNTEAFF. CDR3 in DNA: TGTGCCAGCAGCTTAGAGAGGAACAGGATGAACACTGAAGCTTTCTTT.

V usage is TRBV5-5 and J usage is TRBJ2-7; TRBD1 agrees at 8 bases. Per germline, CDR1 SGHKS and CDR2 YYEKEE (reference sequence). This CDR3 contains 15 residues. The trim removed 4 bases at V and 0 bases at J, leaving 6 bases unmatched. In nucleotides, the CDR3 is TGTGCCAGCAGCCGGACAGGGACCACCTCCTACGAGCAGTACTTC. This encodes CASSRTGTTSYEQYF.

The V and J genes are TRBV15 and TRBJ2-7; unclear D gene. Between the trimmed V and J ends, which lost 0 bases and 7 bases, there was a span of 19 bases. Germline-derived CDR1 and CDR2 are LNHNV and YYDKDF (reference sequence). The CDR3 sequence is 16 residues long. The CDR3 region is CATSRDRNTVMGEQYF. CDR3 DNA sequence: TGTGCCACCAGCAGAGATCGAAACACTGTGATGGGGGAGCAGTACTTC.

The chain is built from TRBV2 and TRBJ1-4; unclear D gene. The CDR3 has 15 amino acids. Between the trimmed V and J ends, which lost 5 bases and 8 bases, there was a span of 18 bases. Per germline, CDR1 SNHLY and CDR2 FYNNEI. The CDR3 DNA reads as TGTGCCAGCAGTCAGGACCCGGGAGGATACGAAAAACTGTTTTTT. Its translation is CASSQDPGGYEKLFF.